These 6 T cell receptor beta chains were sequenced from one sample in a study of blood T cell repertoires in COVID-19. Generated by immunoSEQ multiplex PCR, the TCRdb table keeps only in-frame clones and is missing some. The table has thousands of clones, 89% seen once. Sequences were obtained from peripheral blood. The receptors shown here come from a human donor in a cohort sampled during active COVID-19.

The chain uses TRBV28 and TRBJ2-7, with D perhaps matching TRBD2 (6 bases). This CDR3 has 16 residues. Trimming stripped 7 bases from V and 0 bases from J, with 19 bases between. Germline CDR1 is MDHEN and CDR2 is SYDVKM. The CDR3 protein is CASTPRGRTVSYEQYF. In nucleotides, the CDR3 is TGTGCCAGCACTCCTCGGGGGAGAACAGTCTCCTACGAGCAGTACTTC.

The V call is TRBV6-2 or TRBV6-3, the J call TRBJ2-2; D unresolved. The germline V and J ends were trimmed by 4 bases and 9 bases, with 12 bases remaining between them. Germline V gene data show CDR1 as MNHEY and CDR2 as SVGEGT. The CDR3 is 13 amino acids. CDR3 loop: CASSSLRHRELFF. In DNA, the CDR3 is TGTGCCAGCAGTTCTCTCAGGCACCGGGAGCTGTTTTTT.

This clone was seen only a few times. The chain recombines TRBV5-4 with TRBJ1-1; 7 positions agree with TRBD1. This CDR3 contains 14 residues. The J segment lost 0 bases and the V segment lost 6 bases, leaving 5 bases of the junction unmatched. Germline lookup yields CDR1 SGHNT and CDR2 YYREEE (reference sequence). The CDR3 DNA follows: TGTGCCAGCACACAGGGACAGCTGAACACTGAAGCTTTCTTT. This codes for CASTQGQLNTEAFF.

The table lists this clone with a count of one. V and J are TRBV7-2 and TRBJ2-1; 10 bases are shared with TRBD2. This CDR3 is 19 amino acids long. After removal of 5 bases from V and 1 base from J, the junction contained 14 bases not matched to a gene. Germline CDR1 SGHTA, CDR2 FQGNSA. The CDR3 sequence is CASSRVWLAGERSYNEQFF. DNA for the CDR3: TGTGCCAGCAGCCGCGTTTGGCTAGCGGGAGAGAGGTCCTACAATGAGCAGTTCTTC.

V gene TRBV7-2 combines with J gene TRBJ2-1; tentatively, D is TRBD2 (7 bases). Germline loops: CDR1 SGHTA, CDR2 FQGNSA. V lost 5 bases, J lost 4 bases, and 18 bases lay in between. This CDR3 spans 16 amino acids. The CDR3 DNA reads as TGTGCCAGCAGCCCCCTTGGGGGGGGGCCGTACAATGAGCAGTTCTTC. Its translation is CASSPLGGGPYNEQFF.

The chain links TRBV28 to TRBJ1-2, with D perhaps TRBD1 (6 bases). V lost 3 bases, J lost 4 bases, and 12 bases lay in between. The CDR3 is 14 amino acids. CDR1 is MDHEN and CDR2 is SYDVKM in the germline V gene. The CDR3 sequence is CASSLPGVGYGYTF. CDR3 nucleotides: TGTGCCAGCAGTTTGCCAGGGGTGGGCTATGGCTACACCTTC.